This T cell receptor beta chain was identified in a study of blood T cells in healthy people across ages. CDR1 is MDHEN and CDR2 is SYDVKM in the germline V gene. The V gene end was trimmed by 7 bases and the J gene end by 6 bases; junction bases not matched to a gene: 14. The CDR3 length is 16 residues. Findings of the study overall: The donors' CMV status was not determined, possibly confounding changes in expanded clonotypes. It was held that diversity estimates obtained from one million T cells represented underestimates.

As concerns this clonotype: Its antigen is as yet unknown.

For the second PCR, which ran for roughly 6 to 12 cycles, a sample-barcoded 5' primer and a J-beta primer mix were used. With 12 random nucleotides, a template-switch adaptor tagged each individual cDNA molecule. From the 5' RACE reads, TCRdb called clonotypes with MiXCR, one entry per CDR3 protein. The sample carries 750,000 to 1,000,000 distinct CDR3 sequences, almost 30% recorded once. The sample was also linked to a second study, of T cells of mothers and their children. According to that study: Related mother-child pairs showed slightly higher but non-significant overlap than unrelated pairs.

The receptor comes from a woman in her forties in good health. What was sequenced was blood. The rearrangement links TRBV28 to TRBJ1-2; 10 positions match TRBD1. The DNA for the CDR3 is TGTGCCAGCACTCTCCAGTCGGGACAGGGGAACCATGGCTACACCTTC. Its protein is CASTLQSGQGNHGYTF.